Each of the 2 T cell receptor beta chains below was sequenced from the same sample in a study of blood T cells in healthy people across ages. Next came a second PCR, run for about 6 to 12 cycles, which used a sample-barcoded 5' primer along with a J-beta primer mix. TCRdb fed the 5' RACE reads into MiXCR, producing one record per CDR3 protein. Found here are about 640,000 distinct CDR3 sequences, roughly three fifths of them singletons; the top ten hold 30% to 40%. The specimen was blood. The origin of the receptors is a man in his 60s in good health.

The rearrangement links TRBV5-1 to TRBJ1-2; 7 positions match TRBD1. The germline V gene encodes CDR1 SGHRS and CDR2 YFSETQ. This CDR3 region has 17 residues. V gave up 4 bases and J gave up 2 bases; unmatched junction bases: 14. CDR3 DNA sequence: TGCGCCAGCAGCCCAGGGGGGATCAGACAAGGAAACTATGGCTACACCTTC. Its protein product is CASSPGGIRQGNYGYTF. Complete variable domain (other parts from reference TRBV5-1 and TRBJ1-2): KAGVTQTPRYLIKTRGQQVTLSCSPISGHRSVSWYQQTPGQGLQFLFEYFSETQRNKGNFPGRFSGRQFSNSRSEMNVSTLELGDSALYLCASSPGGIRQGNYGYTFGSGTRLTVV.

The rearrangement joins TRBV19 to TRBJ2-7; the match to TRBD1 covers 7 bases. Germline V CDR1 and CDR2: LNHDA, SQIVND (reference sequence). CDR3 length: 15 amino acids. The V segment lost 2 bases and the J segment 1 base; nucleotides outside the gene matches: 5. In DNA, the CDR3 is TGTGCCAGTAGTATACTTGTGGGACAGTCCTACGAGCAGTACTTC. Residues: CASSILVGQSYEQYF. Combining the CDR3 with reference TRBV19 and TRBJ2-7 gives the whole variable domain DGGITQSPKYLFRKEGQNVTLSCEQNLNHDAMYWYRQDPGQGLRLIYYSQIVNDFQKGDIAEGYSVSREKKESFPLTVTSAQKNPTAFYLCASSILVGQSYEQYFGPGTRLTVT.